Following are 20 T cell receptor beta chains from one sample sequenced in a study of circulating and synovial CD4+ cells in juvenile arthritis. Clones were sequenced by immunoSEQ multiplex PCR, and TCRdb holds only the in-frame ones, with some missing. The sample has some 35,000 clones, around 95% seen once. The sequencing sample was made of CD4+ T cells from blood. The receptors were gathered from a human donor with juvenile idiopathic arthritis.

The V call is TRBV30, the J call TRBJ1-4; possible D gene TRBD1, 6 bases. Germline V gene sequence: CDR1 GTSNPN, CDR2 SVGIG (reference sequence). CDR3 length: 14 residues. The germline V and J ends were trimmed by 3 bases and 7 bases, with 15 bases remaining between them. The CDR3 sequence: CAWRVQGPVEKLFF. DNA of the CDR3: TGTGCCTGGAGGGTACAGGGCCCCGTTGAAAAACTGTTTTTT.

Here the CDR3 DNA reads TGTGCCAGCAGCTCCCCGAGACTAGCGGGCGTCAAGCGCTACGAGCAGTACTTC. This sequence encodes CASSSPRLAGVKRYEQYF. The chain combines TRBV5-6 with TRBJ2-7; TRBD2 matches 10 bases. The CDR3 consists of 18 residues. V trimming: 3 bases; J trimming: 3 bases; junction bases outside the gene matches: 15. The germline V gene encodes CDR1 SGHDT and CDR2 YYEEEE. Based on the CDR3 plus reference TRBV5-6 and TRBJ2-7, the full variable domain is DAGVTQSPTHLIKTRGQQVTLRCSPKSGHDTVSWYQQALGQGPQFIFQYYEEEERQRGNFPDRFSGHQFPNYSSELNVNALLLGDSALYLCASSSPRLAGVKRYEQYFGPGTRLTVT.

V is TRBV5-6 and J is TRBJ2-5, with TRBD2 identical over 12 bases. The CDR3 has 15 residues. In germline, CDR1 is SGHDT, CDR2 YYEEEE. V shed 1 base and J 4 bases; nucleotides not matched to a gene: 2. This chain's CDR3 is CASSLILAGGETQYF. CDR3 nucleotide sequence: TGTGCCAGCAGCTTGATACTAGCGGGGGGAGAGACCCAGTACTTC.

The J gene is TRBJ1-2, the V gene TRBV6-1; D ambiguous. This CDR3 is built from 12 residues. Germline V gene lookup returns CDR1 MNHNS and CDR2 SASEGT. Trimming removed 6 bases at V and 2 bases at J, with 7 bases between. In DNA, the CDR3 is TGTGCCAGCAGCCCTGTCAACTATGGCTACACCTTC. Its protein product is CASSPVNYGYTF.

The chain has TRBV5-1 and TRBJ1-6; D is perhaps TRBD1 (6 bases). CDR3 size: 17 residues. The V gene's germline CDR1 is SGHRS and CDR2 YFSETQ. V lost 6 bases and J lost 5, with 21 bases in between. CDR3 loop: CASTSTGSSNDNSPLHF. Here the CDR3 DNA reads TGCGCCAGCACGTCTACAGGGTCCTCAAATGATAATTCACCCCTCCACTTT.

The chain combines TRBV6-5 with TRBJ1-2; 7 bases match TRBD1. This CDR3 has 13 amino acids. Trimming at V came to 0 bases and at J to 7 bases, leaving 2 bases not matched to a gene. CDR1 and CDR2 (germline): MNHEY, SVGAGI. CDR3 DNA: TGTGCCAGCAGTTACTCGACAGGGAGTGGCTACACCTTC. Translation: CASSYSTGSGYTF.

V gene TRBV30 combines with J gene TRBJ1-3; D ambiguous. The germline CDR1 and CDR2 sequences are GTSNPN and SVGIG (reference sequence). CDR3 length: 15 amino acids. V lost 2 bases and J lost 0, with 11 bases in between. The CDR3 nucleotides read TGTGCCTGGAGTAGGTACAGTAACTCTGGAAACACCATATATTTT. It translates to CAWSRYSNSGNTIYF.

The chain carries TRBV7-9 and TRBJ2-7; unclear D gene. The CDR3 runs to 14 residues. From germline, CDR1 is SEHNR and CDR2 FQNEAQ (reference sequence). Trimming removed 5 bases at V and 0 bases at J, with 11 bases between. The CDR3 region has the DNA TGTGCCAGCAGCCCCCAGACACACTCCTACGAGCAGTACTTC. Translation: CASSPQTHSYEQYF.

The chain employs TRBV7-2 and TRBJ2-2, with 10 bases that match TRBD1. Germline CDR1 reads SGHTA; CDR2 reads FQGNSA. The ends lost 5 bases at V and 6 bases at J; junction bases unmatched: 12. The CDR3 contains 17 residues. The CDR3 reads CASSEMRQGAWSGELFF. The CDR3 nucleotides read TGTGCCAGCAGCGAAATGAGACAGGGGGCTTGGTCCGGGGAGCTGTTTTTT.

This chain uses TRBV7-9 with TRBJ1-5; D uncertain. The CDR3 consists of 14 residues. Germline CDR1 reads SEHNR; CDR2 reads FQNEAQ (reference sequence). The germline V and J ends were trimmed by 1 base and 5 bases, with 9 bases remaining between them. The CDR3 is CASSLGASDQPQHF. CDR3 bases: TGTGCCAGCAGCTTAGGGGCGTCGGATCAGCCCCAGCATTTT.

V is TRBV7-2 and J is TRBJ1-1, with 8 bases lining up with TRBD1. V lost 5 bases and J lost 3; bases outside the gene matches: 5. CDR1 and CDR2 from the germline V gene are SGHTA and FQGNSA. This CDR3 is 14 amino acids long. Here the CDR3 reads CASSRQDRDTEAFF. The CDR3 nucleotides read TGTGCCAGCAGCCGACAGGACAGGGACACTGAAGCTTTCTTT.

The genes are TRBV2 and TRBJ2-2, with unresolved D. Trimming took off 4 bases at V and 6 bases at J, with 9 bases between the two ends. The CDR3 totals 13 residues. Germline V lookup: CDR1 SNHLY, CDR2 FYNNEI. Here the CDR3 reads CASSAGVAGELFF. DNA for the CDR3: TGTGCCAGCAGTGCGGGTGTAGCCGGGGAGCTGTTTTTT.

The gene calls are TRBV28 and TRBJ1-2; D not certain. Germline V lookup: CDR1 MDHEN, CDR2 SYDVKM. Trimming stripped 3 bases from V and 4 bases from J, with 9 bases between. The CDR3 covers 13 residues. The DNA of the CDR3 is TGTGCCAGCAGTTTTAGCCAGTCCTATGGCTACACCTTC. This encodes CASSFSQSYGYTF.

The V call is TRBV19, the J call TRBJ1-2; a weak D match, TRBD1 (6 bases). V was shortened by 6 bases and J by 2 bases, with 16 bases between the two germline ends. Looked up from germline, CDR1 is LNHDA and CDR2 is SQIVND (reference sequence). The CDR3 runs to 15 residues. This chain's CDR3 is CASSHPDRRNYGYTF. The CDR3 DNA sequence: TGTGCCAGTAGCCATCCCGACAGGAGAAACTATGGCTACACCTTC.

This chain joins TRBV30 and TRBJ1-3; D is possibly TRBD1 (5 bases). Germline-derived CDR1 and CDR2 are GTSNPN and SVGIG (reference sequence). The CDR3 has 15 residues. Trimming pared 5 bases from V and 1 base from J, leaving 15 bases between. CDR3 bases: TGTGCCTGGGGGCGGGGCAGGGCGTCTGGAAACACCATATATTTT. It codes for CAWGRGRASGNTIYF.

The chain recombines TRBV19 with TRBJ1-5; D call uncertain. The CDR3 contains 15 residues. The ends were cut back, 1 base at V and 2 bases at J, with 9 bases in the middle. Germline loops: CDR1 LNHDA, CDR2 SQIVND (reference sequence). CDR3 region: CASSIVRSGNQPQHF. The DNA of the CDR3 is TGTGCCAGTAGTATAGTCCGGAGTGGCAATCAGCCCCAGCATTTT.

In this sample, this clone turned up a few times. The junction and the germline gene differ at one end; a read error may be behind it. This CDR3 is also generated by other DNA sequences in the sample. The V call is TRBV11-2, the J call TRBJ1-6, with D uncertain. Germline V gene lookup returns CDR1 SGHAT and CDR2 FQNNGV. CDR3 length equals 13 residues. CDR3 in amino acids: CASSLGLDSPLHF. CDR3 coding DNA: TGTGCCAGCAGCTTAGGTTTAGATTCCCCCCTCCACTTT.

This clone was detected only once. The chain uses TRBV28 and TRBJ2-5; 8 bases align to TRBD1. The tail of the sequence fits TRBJ2-7 better, so the J call may be wrong. CDR3 size: 14 residues. Germline V gives CDR1 MDHEN, CDR2 SYDVKM. The CDR3 reads CASSRQGLTYEQYF. CDR3 coding DNA: TGTGCCAGCAGTCGACAGGGGTTGACCTACGAGCAGTACTTC.

This chain connects TRBV5-6 to TRBJ1-1; D gene unclear. The CDR3 is made up of 12 amino acids. Germline V gene sequence: CDR1 SGHDT, CDR2 YYEEEE. V dropped 0 bases and J dropped 7 bases, with 7 bases sitting between them. The chain's CDR3 is CASSLAEREAFF. In DNA form, the CDR3 reads TGTGCCAGCAGCTTGGCAGAGCGTGAAGCTTTCTTT.

CDR3 loop: CASSERESRNEQYF. As DNA, the CDR3 is TGTGCCAGCAGTGAGCGGGAGAGTAGGAACGAGCAGTACTTC. The chain has TRBV2 and TRBJ2-7; TRBD2 matches 7 bases. The CDR3 extends over 14 amino acids. Germline CDR1 is SNHLY and CDR2 is FYNNEI. V was clipped by 3 bases and J by 5 bases; unmatched bases: 7.